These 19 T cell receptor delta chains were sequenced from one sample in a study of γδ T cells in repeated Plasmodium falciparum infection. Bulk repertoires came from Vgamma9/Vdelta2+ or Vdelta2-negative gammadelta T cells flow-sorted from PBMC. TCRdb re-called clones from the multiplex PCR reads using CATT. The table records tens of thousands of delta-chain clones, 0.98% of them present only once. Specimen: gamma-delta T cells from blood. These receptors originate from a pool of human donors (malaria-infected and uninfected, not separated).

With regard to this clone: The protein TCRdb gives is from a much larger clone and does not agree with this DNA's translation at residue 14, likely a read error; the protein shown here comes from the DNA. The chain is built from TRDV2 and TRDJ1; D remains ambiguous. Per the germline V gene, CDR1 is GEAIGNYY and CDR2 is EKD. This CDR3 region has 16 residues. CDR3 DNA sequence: TGTGCCTGTGACACCATTCAAGGTCTAGGGACCGATAAACACATCTTT. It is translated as CACDTIQGLGTDKHIF.

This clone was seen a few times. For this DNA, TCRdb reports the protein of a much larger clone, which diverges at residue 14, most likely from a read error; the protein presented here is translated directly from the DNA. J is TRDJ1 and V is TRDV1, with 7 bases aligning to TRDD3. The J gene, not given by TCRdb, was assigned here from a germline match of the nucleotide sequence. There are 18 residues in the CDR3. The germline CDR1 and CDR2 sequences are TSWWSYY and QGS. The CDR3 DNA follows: TGTGCTCTTGGGGAACTTCGCCCAATCTGGGGGTACACCAATAAACTCATCTTT. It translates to CALGELRPIWGYTNKLIF.

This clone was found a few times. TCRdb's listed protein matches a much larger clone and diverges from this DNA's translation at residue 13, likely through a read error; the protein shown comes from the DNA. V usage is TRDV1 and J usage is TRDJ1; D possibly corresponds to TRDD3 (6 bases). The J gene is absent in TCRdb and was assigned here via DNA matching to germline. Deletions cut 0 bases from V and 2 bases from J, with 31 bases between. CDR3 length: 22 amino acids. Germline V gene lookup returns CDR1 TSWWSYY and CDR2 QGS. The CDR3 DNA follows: TGTGCTCTTGGGGAACTCCTCCTTACGGTGTACTGGGAGACCCAATTTACCGATAAACTCATCTTT. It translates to CALGELLLTVYWETQFTDKLIF.

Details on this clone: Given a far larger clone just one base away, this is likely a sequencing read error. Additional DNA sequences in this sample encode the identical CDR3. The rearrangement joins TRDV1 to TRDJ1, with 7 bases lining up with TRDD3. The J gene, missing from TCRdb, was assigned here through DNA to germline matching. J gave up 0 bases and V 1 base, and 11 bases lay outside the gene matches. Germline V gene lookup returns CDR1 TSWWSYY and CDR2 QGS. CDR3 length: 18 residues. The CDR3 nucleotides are TGTGCTCTTGGGGAACCAAGGGTGGGGGACCAGTACACCGATAAACTCATCTTT. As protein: CALGEPRVGDQYTDKLIF.

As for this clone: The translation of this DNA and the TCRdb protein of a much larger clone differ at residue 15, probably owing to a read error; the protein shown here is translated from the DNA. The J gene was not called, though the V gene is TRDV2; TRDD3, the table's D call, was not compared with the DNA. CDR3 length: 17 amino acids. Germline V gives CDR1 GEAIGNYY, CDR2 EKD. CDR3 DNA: TGTGCCTGTGACAAGATCCTGCCACTAACCCGGGGCGATAAACCCATCTTT. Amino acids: CACDKILPLTRGDKPIF.

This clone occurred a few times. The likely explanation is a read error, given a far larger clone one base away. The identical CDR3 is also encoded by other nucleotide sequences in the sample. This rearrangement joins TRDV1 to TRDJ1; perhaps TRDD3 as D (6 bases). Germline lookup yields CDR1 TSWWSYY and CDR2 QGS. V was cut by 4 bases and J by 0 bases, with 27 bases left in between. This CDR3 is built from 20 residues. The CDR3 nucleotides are TGTGCTCTTGGGGGCAAACGAGTCCCCCCTGGGGTGATGTACACCGATAAACTCATCTTT. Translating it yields CALGGKRVPPGVMYTDKLIF.

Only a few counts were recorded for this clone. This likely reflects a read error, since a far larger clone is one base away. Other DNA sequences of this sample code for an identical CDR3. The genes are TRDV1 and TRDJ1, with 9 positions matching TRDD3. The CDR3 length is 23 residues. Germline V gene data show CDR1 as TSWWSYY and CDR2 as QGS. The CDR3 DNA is TGTGCTCTTGGGGACCCCTCATTCCTAAGGCGAACTGGGGGAACGGGTCCCACCGATAAGCTCATCTTT. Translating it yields CALGDPSFLRRTGGTGPTDKLIF.

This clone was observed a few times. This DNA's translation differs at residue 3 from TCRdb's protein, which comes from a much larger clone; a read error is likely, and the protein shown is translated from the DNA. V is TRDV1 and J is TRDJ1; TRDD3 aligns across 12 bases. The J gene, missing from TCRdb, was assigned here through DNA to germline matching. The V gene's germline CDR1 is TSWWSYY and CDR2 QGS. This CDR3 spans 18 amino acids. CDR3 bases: TGTGCTCCTGGGACCCCTGGGGGATACGCATTTCACACCGATAAACTCATCTTT. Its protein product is CAPGTPGGYAFHTDKLIF.

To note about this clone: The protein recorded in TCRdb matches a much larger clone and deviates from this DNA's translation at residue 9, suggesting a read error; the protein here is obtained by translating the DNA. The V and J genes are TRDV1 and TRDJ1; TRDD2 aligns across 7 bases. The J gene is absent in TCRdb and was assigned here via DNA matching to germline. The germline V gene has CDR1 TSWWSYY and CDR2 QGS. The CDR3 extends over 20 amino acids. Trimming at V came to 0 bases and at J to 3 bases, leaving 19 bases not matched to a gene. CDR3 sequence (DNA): TGTGCTCTTGGGGAACTTTCCTACCCCACAAGGGATCCAAAGGCCGATAAACTCATCTTT. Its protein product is CALGELSYPTRDPKADKLIF.

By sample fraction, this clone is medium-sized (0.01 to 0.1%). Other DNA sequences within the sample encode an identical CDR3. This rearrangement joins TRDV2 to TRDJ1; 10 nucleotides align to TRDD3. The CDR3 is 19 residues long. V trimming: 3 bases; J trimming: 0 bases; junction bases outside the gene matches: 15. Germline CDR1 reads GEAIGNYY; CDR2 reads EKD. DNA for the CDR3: TGTGCCTGTGACCCTCTGACGGGGGATACGCCTAACGACACCGATAAACTCATCTTT. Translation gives CACDPLTGDTPNDTDKLIF.

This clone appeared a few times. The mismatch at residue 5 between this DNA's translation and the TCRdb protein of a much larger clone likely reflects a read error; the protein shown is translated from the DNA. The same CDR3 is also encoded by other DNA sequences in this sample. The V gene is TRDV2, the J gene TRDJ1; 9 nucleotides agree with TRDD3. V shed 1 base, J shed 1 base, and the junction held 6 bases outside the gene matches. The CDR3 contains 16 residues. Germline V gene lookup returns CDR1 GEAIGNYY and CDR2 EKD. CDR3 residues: CACDTLGDTLTDKLIF. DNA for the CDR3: TGTGCCTGTGACACACTAGGGGATACGCTCACCGATAAACTCATCTTT.

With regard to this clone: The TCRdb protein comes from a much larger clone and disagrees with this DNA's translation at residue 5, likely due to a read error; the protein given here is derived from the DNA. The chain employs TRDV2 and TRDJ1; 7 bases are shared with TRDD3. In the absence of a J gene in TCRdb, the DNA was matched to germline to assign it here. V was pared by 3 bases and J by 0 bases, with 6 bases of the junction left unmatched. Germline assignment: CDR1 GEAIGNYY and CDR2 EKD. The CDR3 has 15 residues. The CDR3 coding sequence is TGTGCCTGTGACGCACTGGGGTCTAACACCGATAAACTCATCTTT. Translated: CACDALGSNTDKLIF.

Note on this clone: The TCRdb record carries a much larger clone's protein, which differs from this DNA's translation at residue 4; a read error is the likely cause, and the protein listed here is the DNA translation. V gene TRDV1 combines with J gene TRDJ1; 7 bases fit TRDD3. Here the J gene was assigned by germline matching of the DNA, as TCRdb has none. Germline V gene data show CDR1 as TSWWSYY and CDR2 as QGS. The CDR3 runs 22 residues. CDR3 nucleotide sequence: TGTGCTCTTGAGGAAACCGGCTTCCCACCGACTAGGGGGATTTCGTACACCGATAAACTCATCTTT. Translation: CALEETGFPPTRGISYTDKLIF.

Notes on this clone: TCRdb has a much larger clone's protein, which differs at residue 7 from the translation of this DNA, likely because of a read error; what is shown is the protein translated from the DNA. Here the CDR3 DNA reads TGTGCCTGTGACAACAAGACTGGAGTGCTGGGGGATACGGGCGATAAACTCATCTTT. This codes for CACDNKTGVLGDTGDKLIF. The chain links TRDV2 to TRDJ1; 12 bases line up with TRDD3. TCRdb is silent on the J gene; assignment here came from matching the DNA to germline. V lost 2 bases and J lost 4; bases outside the gene matches: 16. The CDR3 totals 19 residues. CDR1 and CDR2 (germline): GEAIGNYY, EKD.

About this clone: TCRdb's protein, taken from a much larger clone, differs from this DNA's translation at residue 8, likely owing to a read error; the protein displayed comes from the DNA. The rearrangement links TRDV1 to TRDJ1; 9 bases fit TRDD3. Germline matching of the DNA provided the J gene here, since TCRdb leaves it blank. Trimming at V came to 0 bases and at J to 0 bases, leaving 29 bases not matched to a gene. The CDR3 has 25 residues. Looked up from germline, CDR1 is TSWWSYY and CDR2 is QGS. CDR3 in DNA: TGTGCTCTTGGGGAACTAAAGCCCCTACTCAATCCCCTGTACTGGGGGACCCTTTACACCGATAAACTCATCTTT. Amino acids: CALGELKPLLNPLYWGTLYTDKLIF.

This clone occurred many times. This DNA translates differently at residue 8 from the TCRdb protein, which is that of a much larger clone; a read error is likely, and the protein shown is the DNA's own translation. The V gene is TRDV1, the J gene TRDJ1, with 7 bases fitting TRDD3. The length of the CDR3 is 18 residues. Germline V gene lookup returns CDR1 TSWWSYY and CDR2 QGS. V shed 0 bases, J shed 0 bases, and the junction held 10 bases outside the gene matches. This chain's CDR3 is CALGELRSIWGYTDKLIF. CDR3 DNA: TGTGCTCTTGGGGAACTTCGCTCAATCTGGGGGTACACCGATAAACTCATCTTT.

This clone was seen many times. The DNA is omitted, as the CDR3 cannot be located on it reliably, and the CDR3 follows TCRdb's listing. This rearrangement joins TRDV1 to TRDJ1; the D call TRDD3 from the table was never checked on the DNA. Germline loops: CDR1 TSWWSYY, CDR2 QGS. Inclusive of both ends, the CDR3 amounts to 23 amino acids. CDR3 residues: CALGEWRVRPTLIWGILTDKLIF.

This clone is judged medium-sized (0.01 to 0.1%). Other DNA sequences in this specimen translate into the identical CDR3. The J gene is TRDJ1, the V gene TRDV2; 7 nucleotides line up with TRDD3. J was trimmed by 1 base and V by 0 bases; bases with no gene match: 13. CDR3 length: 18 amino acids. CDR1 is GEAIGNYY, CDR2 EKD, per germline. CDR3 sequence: CACDTGLGKGLGTDKLIF. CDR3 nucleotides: TGTGCCTGTGACACCGGACTGGGGAAGGGTCTGGGCACCGATAAACTCATCTTT.

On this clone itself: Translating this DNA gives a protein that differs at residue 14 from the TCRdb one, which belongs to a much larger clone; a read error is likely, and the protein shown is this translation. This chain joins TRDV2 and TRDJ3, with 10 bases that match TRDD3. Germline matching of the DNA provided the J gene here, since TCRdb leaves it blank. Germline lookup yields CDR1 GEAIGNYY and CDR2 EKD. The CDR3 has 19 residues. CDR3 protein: CACDTGGYESSWDIRQMFF. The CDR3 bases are TGTGCCTGTGACACCGGGGGATACGAAAGCTCCTGGGACATCCGACAGATGTTTTTC.